This T cell receptor beta chain was sequenced during a study of T cell repertoires in cytomegalovirus infection. Study-wide results and caveats: Pooled public TCR beta family frequency picked out CMV carriers with the relevant HLA.

This CDR3 has 13 residues. V was shortened by 3 bases and J by 4 bases, with 8 bases between the two germline ends. Per germline, CDR1 MDHEN and CDR2 SYDVKM. TCRdb re-analysed the reads in MiXCR, keeping a single row per CDR3 protein. The sample includes some 800,000 distinct CDR3 sequences, around a third seen only once; the top ten take around 12%. To note about this clonotype: Its target is not known.

Source: cultured CD8+ T cells from PBMCs, taken from culture after CMV antigen stimulation. This clonotype originated in a human donor in good health (CMV status not recorded). Some clones in this sample may be carry-over from other donors' samples. The genes are TRBV28 and TRBJ2-3; D remains unclear. Here the CDR3 reads CASSFGPPDTQYF. The DNA for the CDR3 is TGTGCCAGCAGTTTCGGGCCTCCAGATACGCAGTATTTT.